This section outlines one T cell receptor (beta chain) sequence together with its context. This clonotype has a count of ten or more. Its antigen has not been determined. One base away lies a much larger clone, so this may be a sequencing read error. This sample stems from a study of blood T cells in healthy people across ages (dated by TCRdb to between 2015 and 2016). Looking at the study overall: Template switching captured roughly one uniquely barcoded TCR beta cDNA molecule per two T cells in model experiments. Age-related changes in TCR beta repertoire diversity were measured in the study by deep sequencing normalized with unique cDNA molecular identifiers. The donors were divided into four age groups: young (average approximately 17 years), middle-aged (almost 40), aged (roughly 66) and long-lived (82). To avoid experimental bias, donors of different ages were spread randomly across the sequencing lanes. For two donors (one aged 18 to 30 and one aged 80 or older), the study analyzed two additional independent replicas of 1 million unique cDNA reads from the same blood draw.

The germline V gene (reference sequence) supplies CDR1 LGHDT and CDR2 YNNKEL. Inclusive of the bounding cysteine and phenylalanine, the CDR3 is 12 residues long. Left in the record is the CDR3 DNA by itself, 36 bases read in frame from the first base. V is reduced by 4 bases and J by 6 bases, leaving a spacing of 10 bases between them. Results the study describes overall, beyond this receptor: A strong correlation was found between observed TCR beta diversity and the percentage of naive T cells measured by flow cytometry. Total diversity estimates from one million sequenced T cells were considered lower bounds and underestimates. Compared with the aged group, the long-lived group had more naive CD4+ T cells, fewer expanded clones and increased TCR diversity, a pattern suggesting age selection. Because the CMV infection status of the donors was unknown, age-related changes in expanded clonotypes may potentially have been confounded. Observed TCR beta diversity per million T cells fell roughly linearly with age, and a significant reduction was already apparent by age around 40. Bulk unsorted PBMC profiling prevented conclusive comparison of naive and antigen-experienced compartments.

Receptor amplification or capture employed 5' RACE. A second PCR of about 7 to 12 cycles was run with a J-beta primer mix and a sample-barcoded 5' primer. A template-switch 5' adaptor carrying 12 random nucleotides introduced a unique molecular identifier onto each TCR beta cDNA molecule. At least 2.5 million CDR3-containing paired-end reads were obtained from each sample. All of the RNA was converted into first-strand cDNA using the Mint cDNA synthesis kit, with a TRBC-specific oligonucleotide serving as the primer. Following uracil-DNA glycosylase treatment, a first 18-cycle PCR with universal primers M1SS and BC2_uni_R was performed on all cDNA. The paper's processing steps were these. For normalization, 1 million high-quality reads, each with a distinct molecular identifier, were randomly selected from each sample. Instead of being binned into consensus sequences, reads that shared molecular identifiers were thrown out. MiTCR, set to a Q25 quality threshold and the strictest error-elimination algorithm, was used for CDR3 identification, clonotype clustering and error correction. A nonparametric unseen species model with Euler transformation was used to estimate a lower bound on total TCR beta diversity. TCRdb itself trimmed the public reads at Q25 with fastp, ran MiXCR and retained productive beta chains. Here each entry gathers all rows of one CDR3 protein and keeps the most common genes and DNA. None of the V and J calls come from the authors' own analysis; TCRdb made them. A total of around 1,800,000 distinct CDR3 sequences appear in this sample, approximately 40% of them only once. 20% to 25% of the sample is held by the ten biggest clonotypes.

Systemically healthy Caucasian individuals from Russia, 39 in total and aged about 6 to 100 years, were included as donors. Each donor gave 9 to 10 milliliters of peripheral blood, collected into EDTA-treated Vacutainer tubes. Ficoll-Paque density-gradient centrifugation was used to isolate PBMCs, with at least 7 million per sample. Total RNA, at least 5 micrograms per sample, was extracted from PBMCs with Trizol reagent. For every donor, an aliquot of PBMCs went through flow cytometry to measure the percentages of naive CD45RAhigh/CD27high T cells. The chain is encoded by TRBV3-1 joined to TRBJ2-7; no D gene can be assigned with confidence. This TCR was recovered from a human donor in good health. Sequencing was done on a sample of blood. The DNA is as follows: TGTGCCAGCAGCCGCTCCCGCTGCGAGCAGTACTTC. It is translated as CASSRSRCEQYF.